These 28 T cell receptor beta chains originate from one sample sequenced in a study of shared clonotypes between healthy human individuals. The table came from immunoSEQ multiplex PCR; TCRdb's copy has only in-frame clones and leaves some out. The sample records 470,000 or so clones, 81% being singletons. Sequenced: PBMCs. These receptors were obtained from a woman aged 40 to 49 in good health. Some clones in this sample may be carry-over from other donors' samples.

This clone showed up just once. V and J are TRBV6-6 and TRBJ1-1; D might be TRBD1 (6 bases). Germline V gene data show CDR1 as MNHNY and CDR2 as SVGAGI (reference sequence). The CDR3 covers 15 residues. The ends were cut back, 6 bases at V and 3 bases at J, with 17 bases in the middle. CDR3 loop: CASRNPKGGDTEAFF. The CDR3 coding sequence is TGTGCCAGCAGAAACCCCAAGGGGGGGGACACTGAAGCTTTCTTT.

As for this clone: This likely traces to a read error, being one base from a far larger clone. The chain is built from TRBV10-3 and TRBJ1-2; D gene uncertain. The length of the CDR3 is 13 residues. Trimming removed 5 bases from V and 3 bases from J, with 10 bases in between. Germline CDR1 and CDR2: ENHRY and SYGVKD. The DNA for the CDR3 is TGTGCCATCAGTTACCGCTTTCACTATGGCTACACCTTC. It specifies CAISYRFHYGYTF.

The sample holds many counts of this clone. The rearrangement uses TRBV18 and TRBJ2-7; 7 bases fit TRBD2. This CDR3 is built from 15 residues. J was trimmed by 6 bases and V by 1 base; bases with no gene match: 9. CDR1 is KGHSH and CDR2 is LQKENI in the germline V gene. As DNA, the CDR3 is TGTGCCAGCTCACCACGCGTGGGAGGCGGGGGCGAGCAGTACTTC. Its translation is CASSPRVGGGGEQYF.

About this clone: One base away lies a much larger clone, so this may be a sequencing read error. The chain joins TRBV4-2 to TRBJ2-3, with D perhaps given as TRBD1 or TRBD2 (5 bases each). The germline gives CDR1 LGHNA, CDR2 YNFKEQ. The V gene lost 3 bases and the J gene lost 1 base, with 17 bases spanning the gap. The CDR3 totals 17 residues. The CDR3 DNA reads TGTGCCAGCAGCCAGTTTGGGGGATGTGCTGGCACAGATACGCAGTATTTT. Amino acid sequence: CASSQFGGCAGTDTQYF.

The chain uses TRBV5-6 and TRBJ2-2; the D is unclear. V gave up 0 bases and J gave up 5 bases, with 5 bases separating them. Germline V gives CDR1 SGHDT, CDR2 YYEEEE. The CDR3 sequence is 13 residues long. Here the CDR3 DNA reads TGTGCCAGCAGCTTGGATGTAACCGGGGAGCTGTTTTTT. Translation: CASSLDVTGELFF.

The CDR3 sequence is CASSSRGRANYGYTF. CDR3 bases: TGTGCCAGCAGTTCTAGGGGGAGGGCTAACTATGGCTACACCTTC. The V and J genes are TRBV27 and TRBJ1-2; D is possibly TRBD1 (6 bases). V was shortened by 4 bases and J by 0 bases, with 12 bases between the two germline ends. The CDR3 consists of 15 residues. Germline loops: CDR1 MNHEY, CDR2 SMNVEV (reference sequence).

V usage is TRBV11-2 and J usage is TRBJ1-2, with TRBD1 as a possible D gene (5 bases). V was cut by 0 bases and J by 9 bases, with 14 bases left in between. CDR1 and CDR2 (germline): SGHAT, FQNNGV. The CDR3 sequence is 14 residues long. CDR3 DNA: TGTGCCAGCAGCTTAGAAAGGGGAGGAGGGCGCTACACCTTC. This gives the protein CASSLERGGGRYTF.

This rearrangement joins TRBV28 to TRBJ1-2, with TRBD1 matching over 9 bases. The junction had 5 bases not matched to a gene; V was cut back by 7 bases and J by 8 bases. The CDR3 runs 12 residues. Germline V gene data show CDR1 as MDHEN and CDR2 as SYDVKM. The chain's CDR3 is CASNPQGAGYTF. CDR3 in DNA: TGTGCCAGCAACCCACAGGGGGCGGGCTACACCTTC.

The chain combines TRBV7-9 with TRBJ1-2; the match to TRBD1 covers 9 bases. Germline V gene data show CDR1 as SEHNR and CDR2 as FQNEAQ (reference sequence). This CDR3 is built from 15 residues. V was pared by 5 bases and J by 2 bases, with 6 bases of the junction left unmatched. The CDR3, as DNA: TGTGCCAGCAGCGAGGGACAGGGCACAAACTATGGCTACACCTTC. Protein: CASSEGQGTNYGYTF.

The CDR3 DNA reads as TGCGCCAGCAGCCAAGGGCGAGGGAGTAGCAGGGGTGAGACCCAGTACTTC. As protein: CASSQGRGSSRGETQYF. The V call is TRBV4-1, the J call TRBJ2-5; tentatively, D is TRBD1 (6 bases). V gave up 1 base and J gave up 5 bases, with 20 bases separating them. Per the germline V gene, CDR1 is MGHRA and CDR2 is YSYEKL. The CDR3 covers 17 residues.

The chain carries TRBV27 and TRBJ1-1; D not resolved. V gave up 4 bases and J gave up 3 bases, with 12 bases separating them. Germline V CDR1 and CDR2: MNHEY, SMNVEV (reference sequence). The CDR3 is 14 amino acids. Here the CDR3 reads CASSSGHRYTEAFF. CDR3 in DNA: TGTGCCAGCAGTTCTGGGCATCGATACACTGAAGCTTTCTTT.

V usage is TRBV7-9 and J usage is TRBJ1-3, with D unresolved. Germline V gene sequence: CDR1 SEHNR, CDR2 FQNEAQ (reference sequence). The CDR3 totals 16 residues. Trimming took off 3 bases at V and 0 bases at J, with 12 bases between the two ends. CDR3 protein: CASSLGPIGSGNTIYF. CDR3 in DNA: TGTGCCAGCAGCTTGGGCCCCATCGGCTCTGGAAACACCATATATTTT.

As for this clone: A far larger clone is one base from this, pointing to a likely read error. Other DNA sequences of this sample code for an identical CDR3. The chain is built from TRBV7-9 and TRBJ2-2; no firm D call. The CDR3 extends over 14 amino acids. The ends were cut back, 3 bases at V and 2 bases at J, with 7 bases in the middle. CDR1 is SEHNR and CDR2 is FQNEAQ in the germline V gene (reference sequence). As DNA, the CDR3 is TGTGCCAGCAGCTTGGGCGGTAACACCGGGGAGCTGTTTTTT. Residues: CASSLGGNTGELFF.

V is TRBV5-1 and J is TRBJ1-1; 9 nucleotides agree with TRBD1. Germline V gene sequence: CDR1 SGHRS, CDR2 YFSETQ. V shed 3 bases, J shed 4 bases, and the junction held 4 bases outside the gene matches. This CDR3 is 14 amino acids long. The CDR3 bases are TGCGCCAGCAGCTCGACAGGGGGTGGCACTGAAGCTTTCTTT. Translating gives CASSSTGGGTEAFF.

This clone came up many times. The chain is built from TRBV9 and TRBJ2-7; no definite D call. Germline loops: CDR1 SGDLS, CDR2 YYNGEE. The V and J ends lost 4 bases and 0 bases respectively, with 11 bases between them. This CDR3 region has 14 residues. CDR3 coding DNA: TGTGCCAGCAGCCGGTCAGGCCGCTCCTACGAGCAGTACTTC. This translates into CASSRSGRSYEQYF.

This chain uses TRBV10-3 with TRBJ2-1; 11 bases agree with TRBD2. Germline CDR1 is ENHRY and CDR2 is SYGVKD. The CDR3 contains 17 residues. Trimming at V came to 8 bases and at J to 4 bases, leaving 13 bases not matched to a gene. The CDR3 protein is CAIGDLAGGGSYNEQFF. CDR3 in DNA: TGTGCCATCGGGGACCTAGCGGGAGGCGGTTCGTACAATGAGCAGTTCTTC.

This clone was seen at least ten times. J is TRBJ2-1 and V is TRBV27, with TRBD2 identical over 11 bases. The CDR3 extends over 15 amino acids. Germline CDR1 MNHEY, CDR2 SMNVEV (reference sequence). Unmatched junction bases numbered 4, after V lost 1 base and J lost 8 bases. CDR3: CASSLLTSGSHEQFF. CDR3 in DNA: TGTGCCAGCAGTTTATTAACTAGCGGGAGTCATGAGCAGTTCTTC.

The gene calls are TRBV19 and TRBJ2-2; D not certain. The ends were cut back, 10 bases at V and 0 bases at J, with 18 bases in the middle. The CDR3 covers 16 residues. The germline gives CDR1 LNHDA, CDR2 SQIVND (reference sequence). The CDR3 region has the DNA TGTGCCACCGAAGGATCCGTGGGCCCGAACACCGGGGAGCTGTTTTTT. Translated, it gives CATEGSVGPNTGELFF.

In the case of this clone: A far larger clone differs by one base, so this is likely a read error. The J gene is TRBJ2-5, the V gene TRBV12-2; no check of the table's D call, TRBD2, against the DNA was made. TRBV12-2 is described as a pseudogene. The CDR3 has 16 residues. The DNA of the CDR3 is TGTGCCAGCAGCCGAACAGCGGGAGGGCCCCAAGAGACACAGTACTTC. Its protein product is CASSRTAGGPQETQYF.

A remark on this clone: This may stem from a read error, because a much larger clone lies one nucleotide away. CDR3 nucleotide sequence: TGTGCCAGCAGCTTGGGTTATAGCGGGAGGATCGATGAGCAGTTCTTC. Protein: CASSLGYSGRIDEQFF. The chain couples TRBV5-4 to TRBJ2-1; 10 nucleotides line up with TRBD2. J was trimmed by 8 bases and V by 0 bases; bases with no gene match: 8. This CDR3 is built from 16 residues. Germline loops: CDR1 SGHNT, CDR2 YYREEE (reference sequence).

This chain links TRBV23-1 with TRBJ2-2; 9 bases line up with TRBD1. TRBV23-1 is an ORF for which the function is uncertain. Losses at the gene ends were 4 bases for V and 6 bases for J; bases not matched to a gene: 6. The CDR3 consists of 15 residues. CDR3 residues: CASSPRTGEAGELFF. The CDR3 DNA follows: TGCGCCAGCAGTCCCCGGACAGGGGAGGCCGGGGAGCTGTTTTTT.

This clone came up once. A far larger clone lies a single base away; this is likely a read error. V and J are TRBV30 and TRBJ2-5; D unresolved. CDR1 GTSNPN and CDR2 SVGIG come from the germline V gene (reference sequence). This CDR3 has 14 amino acids. Between the trimmed V and J ends, which lost 2 bases and 9 bases, there was a span of 19 bases. The CDR3 reads CAWSILGDGGAQYF. In DNA form, the CDR3 reads TGTGCCTGGAGTATACTCGGCGACGGTGGGGCCCAGTACTTC.

This clone appeared once. This rearrangement joins TRBV29-1 to TRBJ1-2; D perhaps matches TRBD1 (6 bases). Trimming left V 4 bases short and J 6 bases short, with 9 bases between. The CDR3 consists of 11 residues. CDR1 SQVTM and CDR2 ANQGSEA come from the germline V gene. The CDR3 reads CSVADSDGYTF. Here the CDR3 DNA reads TGCAGCGTTGCGGACAGCGATGGCTACACCTTC.

A remark on this clone: With a far larger clone one base away, a read error is the likely cause. This chain connects TRBV30 to TRBJ2-7, with 7 positions matching TRBD2. Germline CDR1 and CDR2: GTSNPN and SVGIG (reference sequence). With V trimmed by 2 bases and J by 6 bases, 13 bases remained unmatched. The CDR3 length is 15 residues. CDR3 amino acids: CAWSLADGDVSEQYF. In DNA form, the CDR3 reads TGTGCCTGGAGTCTAGCGGACGGGGATGTGTCCGAGCAGTACTTC.

V usage is TRBV6-5 and J usage is TRBJ2-3; D uncertain. The germline gives CDR1 MNHEY, CDR2 SVGAGI. This CDR3 is built from 13 residues. Trimming took 5 bases from V and 7 from J, leaving 13 bases between them. This chain's CDR3 is CASSPLDQNTQYF. In nucleotides, the CDR3 is TGTGCCAGCAGTCCCCTCGACCAAAATACGCAGTATTTT.

This chain joins TRBV19 and TRBJ1-5, with TRBD1 matching over 11 bases. Germline loops: CDR1 LNHDA, CDR2 SQIVND (reference sequence). V dropped 8 bases and J dropped 3; count of bases not matched to a gene: 3. The CDR3 runs 14 residues. The CDR3 nucleotides read TGTGCCAGTGGACAGGGGGCGAACAATCAGCCCCAGCATTTT. Its protein product is CASGQGANNQPQHF.

About this clone itself: A far larger clone is a single base away, which makes a read error likely. This chain uses TRBV27 with TRBJ2-2; 7 bases are shared with TRBD2. This CDR3 comprises 15 residues. The ends lost 2 bases at V and 0 bases at J; junction bases unmatched: 0. The germline gives CDR1 MNHEY, CDR2 SMNVEV (reference sequence). The CDR3 bases are TGTGCCAGCAGTTTAGGGGGGGCGAACACCGGGGAGCTGTTTTTT. Its translation is CASSLGGANTGELFF.

A word on this clone: This likely stems from a read error, as it lies one base from a far larger clone. The chain uses TRBV25-1 and TRBJ2-2; D is perhaps TRBD1 or TRBD2 (5 bases each). In germline, CDR1 is MGHDK, CDR2 SYGVNS. The CDR3 length is 16 residues. The CDR3 sequence is CASSDLSGHNAGDLFF. The CDR3 nucleotides are TGTGCCAGCAGTGATTTATCAGGACATAACGCCGGGGATCTGTTTTTT.